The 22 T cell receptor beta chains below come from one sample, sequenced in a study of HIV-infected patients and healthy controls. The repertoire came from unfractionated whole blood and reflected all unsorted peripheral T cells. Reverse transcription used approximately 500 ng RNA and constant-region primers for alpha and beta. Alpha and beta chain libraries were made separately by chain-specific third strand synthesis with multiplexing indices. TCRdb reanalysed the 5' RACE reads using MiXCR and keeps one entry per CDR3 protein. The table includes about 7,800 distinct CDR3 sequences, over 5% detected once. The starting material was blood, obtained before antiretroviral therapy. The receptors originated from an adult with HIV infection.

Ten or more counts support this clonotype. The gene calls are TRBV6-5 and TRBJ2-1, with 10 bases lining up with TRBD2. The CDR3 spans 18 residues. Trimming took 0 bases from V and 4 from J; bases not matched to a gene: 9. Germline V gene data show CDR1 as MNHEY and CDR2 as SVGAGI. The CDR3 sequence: CASSYSRRQRGGYNEQFF. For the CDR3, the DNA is TGTGCCAGCAGTTACTCGAGGAGGCAGCGGGGGGGATACAATGAGCAGTTCTTC.

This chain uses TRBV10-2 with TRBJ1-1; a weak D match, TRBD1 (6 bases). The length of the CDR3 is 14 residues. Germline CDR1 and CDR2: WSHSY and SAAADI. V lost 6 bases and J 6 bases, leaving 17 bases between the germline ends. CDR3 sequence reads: CASSEDRMVSEAFF. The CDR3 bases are TGCGCCAGCAGCGAAGACAGGATGGTTTCTGAAGCTTTCTTT.

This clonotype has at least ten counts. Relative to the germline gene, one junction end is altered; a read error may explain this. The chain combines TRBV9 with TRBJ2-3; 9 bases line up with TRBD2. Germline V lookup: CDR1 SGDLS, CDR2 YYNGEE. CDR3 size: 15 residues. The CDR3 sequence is CASSVDGTSRDTQYF. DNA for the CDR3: TGTGCCAGCAGCGTGGACGGGACTAGCAGAGATACGCAGTATTTT.

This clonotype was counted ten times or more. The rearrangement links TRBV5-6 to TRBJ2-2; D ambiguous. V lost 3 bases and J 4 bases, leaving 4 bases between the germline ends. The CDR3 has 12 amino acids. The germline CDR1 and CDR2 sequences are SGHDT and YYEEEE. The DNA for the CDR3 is TGTGCCAGCAGCTATTTCACCGGGGAGCTGTTTTTT. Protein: CASSYFTGELFF.

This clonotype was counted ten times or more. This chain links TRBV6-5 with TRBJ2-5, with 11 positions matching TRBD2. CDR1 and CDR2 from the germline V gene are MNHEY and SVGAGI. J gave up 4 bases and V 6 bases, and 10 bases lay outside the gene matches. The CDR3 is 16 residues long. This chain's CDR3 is CASSPTPGLAGETQYF. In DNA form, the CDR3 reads TGTGCCAGCAGCCCCACACCCGGACTAGCGGGAGAGACCCAGTACTTC.

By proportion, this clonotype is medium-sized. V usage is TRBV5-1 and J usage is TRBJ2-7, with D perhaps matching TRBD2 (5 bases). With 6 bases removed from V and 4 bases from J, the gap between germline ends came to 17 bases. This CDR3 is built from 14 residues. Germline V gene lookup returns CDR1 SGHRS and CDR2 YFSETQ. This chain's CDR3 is CASKRTISGYEQYF. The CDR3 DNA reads TGCGCCAGCAAACGAACCATCTCGGGGTACGAGCAGTACTTC.

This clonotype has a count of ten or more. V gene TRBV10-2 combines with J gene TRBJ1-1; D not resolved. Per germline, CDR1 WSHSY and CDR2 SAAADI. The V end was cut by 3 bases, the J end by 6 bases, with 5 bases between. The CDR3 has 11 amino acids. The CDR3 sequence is CASSDGAEAFF. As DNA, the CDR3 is TGCGCCAGCAGTGACGGGGCTGAAGCTTTCTTT.

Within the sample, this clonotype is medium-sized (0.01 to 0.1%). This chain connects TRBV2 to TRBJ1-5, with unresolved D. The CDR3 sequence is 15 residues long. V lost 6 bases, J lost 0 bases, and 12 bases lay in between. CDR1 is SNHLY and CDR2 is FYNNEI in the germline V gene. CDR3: CASRQAEYSNQPQHF. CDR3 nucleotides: TGTGCCAGCAGGCAGGCGGAATATAGCAATCAGCCCCAGCATTTT.

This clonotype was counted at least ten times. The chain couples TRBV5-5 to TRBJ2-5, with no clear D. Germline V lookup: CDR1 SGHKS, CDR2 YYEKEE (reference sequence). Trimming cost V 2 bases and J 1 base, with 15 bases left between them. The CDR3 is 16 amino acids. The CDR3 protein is CASSFRAPRSQETQYF. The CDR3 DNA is TGTGCCAGCAGCTTCCGGGCGCCGCGAAGCCAAGAGACCCAGTACTTC. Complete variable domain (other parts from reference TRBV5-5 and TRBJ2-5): DAGVTQSPTHLIKTRGQQVTLRCSPISGHKSVSWYQQVLGQGPQFIFQYYEKEERGRGNFPDRFSARQFPNYSSELNVNALLLGDSALYLCASSFRAPRSQETQYFGPGTRLLVL.

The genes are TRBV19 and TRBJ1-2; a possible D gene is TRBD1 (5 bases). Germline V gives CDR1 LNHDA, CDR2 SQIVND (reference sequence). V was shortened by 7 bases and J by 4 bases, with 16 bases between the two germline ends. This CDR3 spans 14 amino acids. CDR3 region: CASTPGHIGYGYTF. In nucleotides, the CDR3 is TGTGCCAGTACCCCGGGGCACATTGGCTATGGCTACACCTTC.

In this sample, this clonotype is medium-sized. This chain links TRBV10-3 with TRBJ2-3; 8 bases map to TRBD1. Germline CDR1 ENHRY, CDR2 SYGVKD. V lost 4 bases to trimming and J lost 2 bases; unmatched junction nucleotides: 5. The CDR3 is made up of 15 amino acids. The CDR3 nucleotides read TGTGCCATCAGTGGGACAGGGCACGACACAGATACGCAGTATTTT. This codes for CAISGTGHDTDTQYF.

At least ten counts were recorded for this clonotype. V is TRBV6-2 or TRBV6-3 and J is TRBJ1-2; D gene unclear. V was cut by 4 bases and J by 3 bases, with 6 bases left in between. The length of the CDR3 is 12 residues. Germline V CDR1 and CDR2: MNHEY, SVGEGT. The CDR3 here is CASSWQDYGYTF. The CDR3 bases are TGTGCCAGCAGTTGGCAGGACTATGGCTACACCTTC.

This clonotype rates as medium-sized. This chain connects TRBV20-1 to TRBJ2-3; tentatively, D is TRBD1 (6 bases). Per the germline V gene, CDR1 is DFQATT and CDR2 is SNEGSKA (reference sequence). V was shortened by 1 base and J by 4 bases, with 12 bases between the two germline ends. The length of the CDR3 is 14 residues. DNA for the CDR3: TGCAGTGCTAGAGGGGGGCTGGAGGCAGATACGCAGTATTTT. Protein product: CSARGGLEADTQYF.

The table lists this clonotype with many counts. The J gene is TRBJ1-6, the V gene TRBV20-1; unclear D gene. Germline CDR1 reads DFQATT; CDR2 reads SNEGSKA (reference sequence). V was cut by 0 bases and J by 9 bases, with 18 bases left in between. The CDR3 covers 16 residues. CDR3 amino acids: CSARDPWVLVGSPLHF. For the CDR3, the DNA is TGCAGTGCTAGAGATCCGTGGGTATTAGTTGGTTCACCCCTCCACTTT.

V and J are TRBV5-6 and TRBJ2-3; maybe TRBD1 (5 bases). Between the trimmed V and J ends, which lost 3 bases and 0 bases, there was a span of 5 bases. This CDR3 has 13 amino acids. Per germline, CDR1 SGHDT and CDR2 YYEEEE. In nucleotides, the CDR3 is TGTGCCAGCAGCTCAGGGAGCACAGATACGCAGTATTTT. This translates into CASSSGSTDTQYF.

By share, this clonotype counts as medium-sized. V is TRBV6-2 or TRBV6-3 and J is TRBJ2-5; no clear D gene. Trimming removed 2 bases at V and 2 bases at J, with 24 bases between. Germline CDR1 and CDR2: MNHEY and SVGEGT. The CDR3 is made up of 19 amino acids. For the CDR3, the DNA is TGTGCCAGCAGTTACACCCCTACTCTCGGGCTAGTCCTTCAAGAGACCCAGTACTTC. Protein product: CASSYTPTLGLVLQETQYF.

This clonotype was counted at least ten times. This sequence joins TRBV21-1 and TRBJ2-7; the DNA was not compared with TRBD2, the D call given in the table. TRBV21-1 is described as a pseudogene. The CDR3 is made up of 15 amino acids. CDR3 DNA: TGTGCCAGCAGCGACCCGACTAGCGGGGGCTACGAGCAGTACGTC. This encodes CASSDPTSGGYEQYV.

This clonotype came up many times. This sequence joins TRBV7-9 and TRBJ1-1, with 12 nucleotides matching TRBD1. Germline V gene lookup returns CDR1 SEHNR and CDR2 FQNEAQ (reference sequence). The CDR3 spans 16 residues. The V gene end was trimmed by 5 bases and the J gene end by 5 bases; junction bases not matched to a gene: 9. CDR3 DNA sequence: TGTGCCAGCAGCCTGGGACAGGGGGCAAGAATAACTGAAGCTTTCTTT. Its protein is CASSLGQGARITEAFF.

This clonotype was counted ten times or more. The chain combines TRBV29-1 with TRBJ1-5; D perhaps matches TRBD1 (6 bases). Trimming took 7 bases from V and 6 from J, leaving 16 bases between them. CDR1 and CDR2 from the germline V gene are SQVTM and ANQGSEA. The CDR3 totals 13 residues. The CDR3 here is CSANWGAGQPQHF. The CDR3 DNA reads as TGCAGCGCTAACTGGGGGGCCGGTCAGCCCCAGCATTTT. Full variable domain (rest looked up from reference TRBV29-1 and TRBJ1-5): SAVISQKPSRDICQRGTSLTIQCQVDSQVTMMFWYRQQPGQSLTLIATANQGSEATYESGFVIDKFPISRPNLTFSTLTVSNMSPEDSSIYLCSANWGAGQPQHFGDGTRLSIL.

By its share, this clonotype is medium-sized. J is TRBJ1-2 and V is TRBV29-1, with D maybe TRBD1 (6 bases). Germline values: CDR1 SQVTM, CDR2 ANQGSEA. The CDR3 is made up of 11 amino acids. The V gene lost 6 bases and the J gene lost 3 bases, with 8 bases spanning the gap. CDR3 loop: CSVRTDYGYTF. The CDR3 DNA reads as TGCAGCGTCAGGACAGACTATGGCTACACCTTC.

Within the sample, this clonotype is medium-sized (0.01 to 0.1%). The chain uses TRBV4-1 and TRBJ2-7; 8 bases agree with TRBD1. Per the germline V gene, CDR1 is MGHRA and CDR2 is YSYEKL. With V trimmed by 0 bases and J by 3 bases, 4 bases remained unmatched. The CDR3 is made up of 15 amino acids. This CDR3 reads CASSQERDRYYEQYF. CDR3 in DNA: TGCGCCAGCAGCCAAGAGAGGGACAGGTACTACGAGCAGTACTTC.

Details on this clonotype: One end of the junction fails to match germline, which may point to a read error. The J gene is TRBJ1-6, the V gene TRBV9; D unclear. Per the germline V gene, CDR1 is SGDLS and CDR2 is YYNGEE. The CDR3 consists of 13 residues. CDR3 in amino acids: CASSPSLNSALHF. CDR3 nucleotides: TGTGCCAGCAGCCCCTCCCTTAATTCAGCCCTCCACTTT.